This T cell receptor beta chain was retrieved from a study of graft-versus-host responses after intestinal transplantation. In the study overall: Anti-thymocyte globulin was used for induction in all recipients, who then took tacrolimus and steroids for approximately 3 years.

In this sample, this clone turned up once. Its antigen remains unknown. Assay: immunoSEQ multiplex PCR; the TCRdb copy retains only in-frame clones and omits some. The sample lists 70,000 to 95,000 clones, around 93% occurring once. The germline V gene encodes CDR1 SGHDT and CDR2 YYEEEE. Trimming pared 4 bases from V and 6 bases from J, leaving 13 bases between. The CDR3 length is 13 residues. Notes on the study in general: Recipient marrow harbored GvH clones, some of which surfaced first in ileum or blood.

The sample here was unstimulated CD8+ T cells sorted from spleen or lymph node cells, taken before transplant. The TCR was taken from a human donor who was the organ donor for an intestinal transplant. J is TRBJ1-2 and V is TRBV5-6, with D perhaps matching TRBD1 (6 bases). The CDR3 bases are TGTGCCAGCAGCCGTACAGGGTCCGATGGCTACACCTTC. The encoded protein is CASSRTGSDGYTF.